These 15 T cell receptor beta chains share one sample of origin, sequenced in a study of monozygotic twins with cystic fibrosis. Assay used: immunoSEQ multiplex PCR; TCRdb lists only in-frame clones, some missing. Of about 36,000 clones in the sample, over 75% were seen once. What was sequenced was blood. Every receptor here comes from a girl aged 2 to 10 with cystic fibrosis.

The chain uses TRBV5-1 and TRBJ1-1; the D is unclear. This CDR3 is built from 14 residues. Trimming pared 0 bases from V and 1 base from J, leaving 7 bases between. Per germline, CDR1 SGHRS and CDR2 YFSETQ. The CDR3 DNA reads as TGCGCCAGCAGCTTGGGCCGGGGGAACACTGAAGCTTTCTTT. This translates into CASSLGRGNTEAFF.

The chain links TRBV9 to TRBJ2-1; the D call may be TRBD1 or TRBD2 (5 bases each). The V end lost 4 bases, the J end lost 7 bases, and 18 bases lay between the germline ends. Germline V gene lookup returns CDR1 SGDLS and CDR2 YYNGEE. This CDR3 is built from 15 residues. The CDR3 region is CASSTEGRLINEQFF. In DNA form, the CDR3 reads TGTGCCAGCAGCACAGAGGGGAGACTAATTAATGAGCAGTTCTTC.

J is TRBJ1-4 and V is TRBV2, with 12 nucleotides matching TRBD1. J gave up 8 bases and V 9 bases, and 4 bases lay outside the gene matches. Per the germline V gene, CDR1 is SNHLY and CDR2 is FYNNEI. CDR3 length equals 13 residues. This chain's CDR3 is CASKGQGAEKLFF. CDR3 DNA sequence: TGTGCCAGTAAGGGACAGGGGGCCGAAAAACTGTTTTTT.

A single count supports this clone. The chain carries TRBV9 and TRBJ2-2; 8 nucleotides line up with TRBD2. Looked up from germline, CDR1 is SGDLS and CDR2 is YYNGEE. This CDR3 has 15 residues. The V segment lost 3 bases and the J segment 1 base; nucleotides outside the gene matches: 2. In DNA form, the CDR3 reads TGTGCCAGCAGCGATCGGGAGGGGAACACCGGGGAGCTGTTTTTT. Its protein product is CASSDREGNTGELFF.

The chain employs TRBV25-1 and TRBJ2-7; tentatively, D is TRBD1 or TRBD2 (5 bases each). The CDR3 spans 16 residues. The germline CDR1 and CDR2 sequences are MGHDK and SYGVNS. The V and J ends lost 1 base and 2 bases respectively, with 15 bases between them. CDR3 nucleotides: TGTGCCAGCAGTGAATGGGGGACGGCCAAAACCTACGAGCAGTACTTC. As protein: CASSEWGTAKTYEQYF.

This sequence joins TRBV5-1 and TRBJ2-3, with unresolved D. The CDR3 covers 12 residues. V was pared by 0 bases and J by 4 bases, with 3 bases between. CDR1 and CDR2 from the germline V gene are SGHRS and YFSETQ. The CDR3 region is CASSLESDTQYF. The DNA for the CDR3 is TGCGCCAGCAGCTTGGAATCAGATACGCAGTATTTT.

CDR3 sequence: CASSLEAQVANYGYTF. The CDR3 coding sequence is TGTGCCAGCAGCTTAGAAGCCCAGGTCGCTAACTATGGCTACACCTTC. The chain carries TRBV11-2 and TRBJ1-2, with D hard to call. The CDR3 runs 16 residues. The V gene's germline CDR1 is SGHAT and CDR2 FQNNGV. The V and J ends lost 0 bases and 0 bases respectively, with 11 bases between them.

This chain joins TRBV6-5 and TRBJ2-7; TRBD1 aligns across 9 bases. Germline assignment: CDR1 MNHEY and CDR2 SVGAGI. Trimming took 7 bases from V and 2 from J; bases not matched to a gene: 9. This CDR3 region has 15 residues. In DNA, the CDR3 is TGTGCCAGCACCAACACAGGGGGCTACCCCTACGAGCAGTACTTC. This translates into CASTNTGGYPYEQYF.

The chain joins TRBV30 to TRBJ2-3; the D gene is possibly TRBD1 (5 bases). The CDR3 sequence is 16 residues long. CDR1 and CDR2 (germline): GTSNPN, SVGIG (reference sequence). V dropped 2 bases and J dropped 0 bases, with 15 bases sitting between them. The CDR3 DNA reads as TGTGCCTGGAGTCGCACCGACAGACTTAGCACAGATACGCAGTATTTT. This codes for CAWSRTDRLSTDTQYF. Based on the CDR3 plus reference TRBV30 and TRBJ2-3, the full variable domain is SQTIHQWPATLVQPVGSPLSLECTVEGTSNPNLYWYRQAAGRGLQLLFYSVGIGQISSEVPQNLSASRPQDRQFILSSKKLLLSDSGFYLCAWSRTDRLSTDTQYFGPGTRLTVL.

The V call is TRBV6-5, the J call TRBJ1-6, with D maybe TRBD1 (6 bases). The CDR3 spans 14 residues. Germline loops: CDR1 MNHEY, CDR2 SVGAGI. Trimming cost V 6 bases and J 7 bases, with 13 bases left between them. The CDR3 DNA reads as TGTGCCAGCAGACAGGGAAGTGGGAATTCACCCCTCCACTTT. Translating it yields CASRQGSGNSPLHF.

In its sample, this clone was seen a few times. The chain combines TRBV18 with TRBJ2-1; D is ambiguous. This CDR3 contains 14 residues. Germline CDR1 KGHSH, CDR2 LQKENI. V lost 1 base and J 5 bases, leaving 9 bases between the germline ends. CDR3 amino acids: CASSPQRKNNEQFF. DNA of the CDR3: TGTGCCAGCTCACCACAACGAAAAAACAATGAGCAGTTCTTC.

This clone has only one observation. V gene TRBV11-3 combines with J gene TRBJ2-2; 7 bases are a match to TRBD2. The CDR3 is 15 residues long. Trimming at V came to 5 bases and at J to 0 bases, leaving 3 bases not matched to a gene. Germline V gives CDR1 SGHNT, CDR2 YENEEA. The CDR3 reads CASSPSGANTGELFF. As DNA, the CDR3 is TGTGCCAGCAGCCCCAGCGGGGCGAACACCGGGGAGCTGTTTTTT.

The chain is built from TRBV2 and TRBJ1-2; D is ambiguous. Germline CDR1 and CDR2: SNHLY and FYNNEI. CDR3 length: 12 residues. The V end lost 8 bases, the J end lost 8 bases, and 15 bases lay between the germline ends. In nucleotides, the CDR3 is TGTGCCAGCCTCCGGGCCGACGTAGGCTACACCTTC. Protein product: CASLRADVGYTF.

The genes are TRBV7-2 and TRBJ2-5, with D perhaps TRBD2 (5 bases). This CDR3 is 14 amino acids long. Germline V gene sequence: CDR1 SGHTA, CDR2 FQGNSA. V was clipped by 5 bases and J by 4 bases, with 14 bases between them. The CDR3 reads CASSARLTGETQYF. The CDR3 DNA reads as TGTGCCAGCAGCGCCCGACTAACCGGAGAGACCCAGTACTTC.

This chain links TRBV20-1 with TRBJ2-7; D is perhaps TRBD1 (6 bases). Germline loops: CDR1 DFQATT, CDR2 SNEGSKA (reference sequence). V lost 1 base and J lost 5, with 6 bases in between. The CDR3 loop spans 11 amino acids. The CDR3 DNA sequence: TGCAGTGCTAGAGCAGGGGACGAGCAGTACTTC. Its protein product is CSARAGDEQYF.